This T cell receptor (beta chain) derives from a study of spatial heterogeneity in lung cancer. Every TCR cDNA molecule bore its own unique molecular identifier. Each CDR3 protein gets one entry after TCRdb re-called the 5' RACE reads with MiXCR. Of tens of thousands of distinct CDR3 sequences listed, about 12% were seen once; the top ten hold approximately 39%. This clonotype came up a few times. Antigen unknown. Study conclusions and caveats: Resection blood, more than follow-up blood, showed ubiquitous expanded tumor TCRs.

The ends were cut back, 3 bases at V and 3 bases at J, with 5 bases in the middle. There are 12 residues in the CDR3. Germline CDR1 is LGHDT and CDR2 is YNNKEL (reference sequence). The time point was: sample taken at primary tumor resection. A total of approximately 77 untreated early-stage non-small cell lung cancer patients served as donors. Whole RNA from tumor, nontumor lung or frozen PBMC was sequenced unsorted. This sequence originates from a male donor with early-stage non-small cell lung cancer. The rearrangement uses TRBV3-1 and TRBJ1-1; unclear D gene. The sample here was PBMCs, taken at surgery. The CDR3 region is CASSHKHTEAFF. In nucleotides, the CDR3 is TGTGCCAGCAGCCATAAGCACACTGAAGCTTTCTTT. The whole variable domain, filled in from reference TRBV3-1 and TRBJ1-1, reads DTAVSQTPKYLVTQMGNDKSIKCEQNLGHDTMYWYKQDSKKFLKIMFSYNNKELIINETVPNRFSPKSPDKAHLNLHINSLELGDSAVYFCASSHKHTEAFFGQGTRLTVV.